This T cell receptor (beta chain) was sequenced in a study of regulatory T cells in long-lasting Graves disease. The time point was: newly diagnosed GD, antithyroid drugs for less than 3 months. The authors made the TCR library using RNA they extracted from PBMCs. American Thyroid Association guidelines defined Graves' disease diagnosis. V was shortened by 4 bases and J by 10 bases, with 19 bases between the two germline ends. The CDR3 is 15 residues long. The germline gives CDR1 KGHDR, CDR2 SFDVKD. In building TCR beta libraries, iRepertoire HTBI primers were used together with Arm-PCR of CDR3 regions. In TCRdb, the multiplex PCR reads were re-called with MiXCR into one record per CDR3 protein. This table holds roughly 400,000 distinct CDR3 sequences, approximately 16% found once. The sample also formed part of further work on T cells in Graves' hyperthyroidism and ophthalmopathy.

The V and J genes are TRBV24-1 and TRBJ2-1; tentatively, D is TRBD1 (6 bases). The sequencing here drew on peripheral blood mononuclear cells (PBMCs), taken at new diagnosis, from a patient treated with antithyroid drugs. This sequence was found in a woman aged 18-29 years with Graves disease. Here the CDR3 reads CATSDPSTGNYEQFF. The CDR3 DNA sequence: TGTGCCACCAGTGACCCTTCTACAGGGAACTACGAGCAGTTCTTC.